These 9 T cell receptor beta chains were sequenced from one sample in a study of OX40 agonist ivuxolimab in advanced cancers. Only in-frame clones appear in the TCRdb table, and some are missing; sequencing was by immunoSEQ multiplex PCR. The sample shows fewer than 45,000 clones, around nine tenths of them seen only once. This material consisted of CD4+ or CD8+ T cells sorted from blood, taken in a trial of the OX40 agonist ivuxolimab. The receptors were gathered from an adult with an advanced solid tumor such as melanoma, head and neck, liver or kidney cancer.

The V gene is TRBV6-1, the J gene TRBJ2-2; TRBD2 matches 10 bases. Germline assignment: CDR1 MNHNS and CDR2 SASEGT. The CDR3 contains 15 residues. After removal of 0 bases from V and 6 bases from J, the junction contained 1 base not matched to a gene. DNA for the CDR3: TGTGCCAGCAGTGAAGCGAGCGGGGGGGCCGGGGAGCTGTTTTTT. Protein product: CASSEASGGAGELFF.

The rearrangement joins TRBV5-1 to TRBJ2-3; D is unclear. The CDR3 extends over 15 amino acids. Trimming shortened V by 0 bases and J by 0 bases, and 8 bases separated the two germline ends. Germline loops: CDR1 SGHRS, CDR2 YFSETQ. CDR3 in amino acids: CASSLVADSTDTQYF. CDR3 coding DNA: TGCGCCAGCAGCTTGGTGGCCGATAGCACAGATACGCAGTATTTT. Based on the CDR3 plus reference TRBV5-1 and TRBJ2-3, the full variable domain is KAGVTQTPRYLIKTRGQQVTLSCSPISGHRSVSWYQQTPGQGLQFLFEYFSETQRNKGNFPGRFSGRQFSNSRSEMNVSTLELGDSALYLCASSLVADSTDTQYFGPGTRLTVL.

The chain recombines TRBV2 with TRBJ2-7, with D possibly matching TRBD2 (5 bases). V was shortened by 1 base and J by 4 bases, with 8 bases between the two germline ends. The V gene's germline CDR1 is SNHLY and CDR2 FYNNEI. The CDR3 covers 13 residues. CDR3 bases: TGTGCCAGCAGTGAAGGAGGGCGATACGAGCAGTACTTC. This encodes CASSEGGRYEQYF.

The V gene is TRBV6-6, the J gene TRBJ1-1, with D possibly matching TRBD1 (5 bases). CDR1 MNHNY and CDR2 SVGAGI come from the germline V gene (reference sequence). V lost 0 bases to trimming and J lost 7 bases, with 6 bases between them. The CDR3 covers 12 residues. The CDR3 loop is CASSYSGGEAFF. Here the CDR3 DNA reads TGTGCCAGCAGTTACTCTGGGGGTGAAGCTTTCTTT.

The chain recombines TRBV4-1 with TRBJ1-1; tentative D call: TRBD1 (5 bases). The CDR3 extends over 13 amino acids. Trimming stripped 4 bases from V and 1 base from J, with 7 bases between. The germline V gene encodes CDR1 MGHRA and CDR2 YSYEKL. The CDR3 reads CASSPGGNTEAFF. In DNA, the CDR3 is TGCGCCAGCAGCCCCGGGGGGAACACTGAAGCTTTCTTT.

The chain joins TRBV19 to TRBJ2-6, with 7 bases fitting TRBD1. The V segment lost 5 bases and the J segment 0 bases; nucleotides outside the gene matches: 10. CDR1 and CDR2 from the germline V gene are LNHDA and SQIVND (reference sequence). The length of the CDR3 is 18 residues. DNA for the CDR3: TGTGCCAGTAGTCCTACGACAGGGATCCTCTCTGGGGCCAACGTCCTGACTTTC. Amino acid sequence: CASSPTTGILSGANVLTF.

The V gene is TRBV28, the J gene TRBJ1-5; TRBD1 agrees at 7 bases. The CDR3 has 13 amino acids. Trimming at V came to 5 bases and at J to 5 bases, leaving 3 bases not matched to a gene. Per germline, CDR1 MDHEN and CDR2 SYDVKM. CDR3 bases: TGTGCCAGCAGTCACAGGGGATATCAGCCCCAGCATTTT. The encoded protein is CASSHRGYQPQHF.

The chain is built from TRBV25-1 and TRBJ2-5; no definite D call. This CDR3 is 12 amino acids long. Per the germline V gene, CDR1 is MGHDK and CDR2 is SYGVNS. The V end lost 7 bases, the J end lost 2 bases, and 8 bases lay between the germline ends. The CDR3 DNA reads as TGTGCCAGCACCCCGTCGCAAGAGACCCAGTACTTC. Its translation is CASTPSQETQYF.

The chain has TRBV10-2 and TRBJ2-2; D is unresolved. V was pared by 8 bases and J by 0 bases, with 10 bases between. Per the germline V gene, CDR1 is WSHSY and CDR2 is SAAADI. The CDR3 extends over 14 amino acids. CDR3 sequence reads: CASALGPNTGELFF. CDR3 DNA sequence: TGCGCCAGCGCCCTAGGCCCGAACACCGGGGAGCTGTTTTTT.